These 3 T cell receptor beta chains share one sample of origin, sequenced in a study of control samples from healthy donors and cancer patients. Only in-frame clones appear in the TCRdb table, and some are missing; sequencing was by immunoSEQ multiplex PCR. The sample contains 65,000 to 100,000 clones, 91% of which appear only once. Input material: blood. The receptors derive from a man in his forties or fifties in good health.

The chain links TRBV4-1 to TRBJ1-6, with a tentative D call TRBD1 (5 bases). This CDR3 contains 15 residues. Trimming stripped 0 bases from V and 10 bases from J, with 13 bases between. Per the germline V gene, CDR1 is MGHRA and CDR2 is YSYEKL. The CDR3 coding sequence is TGCGCCAGCAGCCAAGAGAATAAAAGGGGCTCACCCCTCCACTTT. Translation gives CASSQENKRGSPLHF.

The V gene is TRBV14, the J gene TRBJ2-5; D remains unclear. The CDR3 is 13 residues long. V was trimmed by 3 bases and J by 2 bases, leaving 7 bases between them. CDR1 SGHDN and CDR2 FVKESK come from the germline V gene. CDR3 in amino acids: CASSQGIQETQYF. The CDR3 coding sequence is TGTGCCAGCAGCCAGGGGATACAAGAGACCCAGTACTTC.

The rearrangement uses TRBV19 and TRBJ1-6; D is possibly TRBD1 (5 bases). V lost 5 bases and J lost 0, with 20 bases in between. The CDR3 runs 19 residues. Germline V gene sequence: CDR1 LNHDA, CDR2 SQIVND (reference sequence). The CDR3 DNA follows: TGTGCCAGTAGTGCCCGGGGCCCAGAGGGTTACTCCTATAATTCACCCCTCCACTTT. Translating it yields CASSARGPEGYSYNSPLHF.